A single sample gave rise to the 9 T cell receptor beta chains below, sequenced in a study of blood T cells in healthy people across ages. A sample-barcoded 5' primer and a J-beta primer mix were used in a second PCR of about 7 to 12 cycles. Using its own MiXCR run on the 5' RACE reads, TCRdb lists one record per CDR3 protein. This table has over a million distinct CDR3 sequences, less than 25% appearing once. Separately, the same data were catalogued under a study of T cells of mothers and their children.

The sample taken for sequencing was blood. These receptor sequences come from a girl aged 2 to 10 in good health.

In this sample, this clonotype turned up a few times. The chain links TRBV14 to TRBJ2-3; 8 bases fit TRBD1. The CDR3 is 18 amino acids. Germline V gene lookup returns CDR1 SGHDN and CDR2 FVKESK. The V segment lost 1 base and the J segment 3 bases; nucleotides outside the gene matches: 12. CDR3 sequence reads: CASSQGRTGRLVTDTQYF. The CDR3 DNA follows: TGTGCCAGCAGCCAAGGGAGGACAGGGAGATTGGTGACAGATACGCAGTATTTT.

The rearrangement links TRBV7-9 to TRBJ1-2; 9 positions match TRBD1. CDR1 and CDR2 from the germline V gene are SEHNR and FQNEAQ (reference sequence). The CDR3 loop spans 15 amino acids. V trimming: 0 bases; J trimming: 6 bases; junction bases outside the gene matches: 5. The CDR3 here is CASSLANGDRDGYTF. The CDR3 nucleotides are TGTGCCAGCAGCTTAGCGAATGGGGACAGGGATGGCTACACCTTC.

The rearrangement uses TRBV20-1 and TRBJ2-1; D unclear. The CDR3 sequence is 12 residues long. Germline CDR1 reads DFQATT; CDR2 reads SNEGSKA (reference sequence). V dropped 7 bases and J dropped 14 bases, with 21 bases sitting between them. CDR3 region: CSVTNAAALKFF. CDR3 coding DNA: TGCAGTGTTACGAACGCCGCGGCCTTAAAGTTCTTC.

A note on this clonotype: The junction differs from germline at one of its ends, possibly a read error. V is TRBV18 and J is TRBJ1-2; perhaps TRBD1 as D (5 bases). The germline V gene encodes CDR1 KGHSH and CDR2 LQKENI. This CDR3 is built from 14 residues. For the CDR3, the DNA is TGTGCCAGCTCACCGGGAGGGGAGTTTAATGGCCACACCTTC. This encodes CASSPGGEFNGHTF.

The rearrangement uses TRBV20-1 and TRBJ2-5, with 11 bases lining up with TRBD2. CDR3 length equals 13 residues. The trim removed 5 bases at V and 5 bases at J, leaving 4 bases unmatched. CDR1 is DFQATT, CDR2 SNEGSKA, per germline (reference sequence). In DNA, the CDR3 is TGCAGTGCTTTAGCGGGAGGGGGGGAGACCCAGTACTTC. It specifies CSALAGGGETQYF.

The chain employs TRBV29-1 and TRBJ2-3; D call uncertain. V was trimmed by 5 bases and J by 5 bases, leaving 14 bases between them. The CDR3 is 13 amino acids. The V gene's germline CDR1 is SQVTM and CDR2 ANQGSEA. The CDR3 nucleotides read TGCAGCGTTCCCGCCAGGCCCCAAGATACGCAGTATTTT. As protein: CSVPARPQDTQYF.

This clonotype was counted only a few times. This sequence joins TRBV10-3 and TRBJ2-5, with D maybe TRBD2 (7 bases). Germline assignment: CDR1 ENHRY and CDR2 SYGVKD. The CDR3 loop spans 15 amino acids. Trimming left V 5 bases short and J 2 bases short, with 15 bases between. The chain's CDR3 is CAISPARGPQETQYF. In DNA, the CDR3 is TGTGCCATCAGTCCTGCGCGGGGGCCGCAAGAGACCCAGTACTTC.

This clonotype came up a few times. The rearrangement uses TRBV29-1 and TRBJ2-1, with D hard to call. V shed 7 bases and J shed 4 bases, with 17 bases lying between them. The germline V gene encodes CDR1 SQVTM and CDR2 ANQGSEA. This CDR3 is 14 amino acids long. The CDR3 DNA is TGCAGCGCCGAGGCTAGGCCCCCATACAATGAGCAGTTCTTC. Translated: CSAEARPPYNEQFF.

The chain is built from TRBV9 and TRBJ2-2; 8 bases line up with TRBD2. With 2 bases clipped from V and 0 bases from J, the junction kept 3 bases outside the gene matches. The germline V gene has CDR1 SGDLS and CDR2 YYNGEE. The CDR3 runs to 16 residues. This CDR3 is CASSVWGLANTGELFF. DNA for the CDR3: TGTGCCAGCAGCGTGTGGGGACTAGCGAACACCGGGGAGCTGTTTTTT.